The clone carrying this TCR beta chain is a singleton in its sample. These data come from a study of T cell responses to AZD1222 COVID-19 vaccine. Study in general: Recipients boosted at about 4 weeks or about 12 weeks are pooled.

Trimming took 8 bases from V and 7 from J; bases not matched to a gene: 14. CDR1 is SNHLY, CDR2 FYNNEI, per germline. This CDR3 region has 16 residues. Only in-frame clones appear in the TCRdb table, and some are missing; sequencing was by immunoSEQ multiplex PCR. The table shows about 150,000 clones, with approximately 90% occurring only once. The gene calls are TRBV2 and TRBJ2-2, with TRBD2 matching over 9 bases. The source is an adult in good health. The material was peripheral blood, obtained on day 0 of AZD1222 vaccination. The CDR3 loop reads CASSSLAGGPGGELFF. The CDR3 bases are TGTGCCAGCTCAAGTCTCGCGGGAGGGCCAGGCGGGGAGCTGTTTTTT.